This is a list of T cell receptor beta chains from one sample in a study of cytomegalovirus exposure and HLA in healthy donors. Assay: immunoSEQ multiplex PCR; the TCRdb copy retains only in-frame clones and omits some. The data show 250,000 to 300,000 clones, with over 90% seen just once and about 1.7% held by the top ten. Sequenced: PBMCs. The source of these receptors is a girl aged 2-15 years in good health and CMV-seronegative. Both conserved end residues are part of each CDR3. The D gene is left open where the match is weak. Clone size is shown for a subset of rows, as once, few, many or a class of expanded clone.

d_call j_call clone_size cdr3_length v_call cdr3_aa cdr3_nt
TRBD2 TRBJ2-1 . 16 TRBV4-1 CASSQGTSGAYNEQFF TGCGCCAGCAGCCAGGGGACTAGCGGGGCCTACAATGAGCAGTTCTTC
. TRBJ2-6 . 14 TRBV29-1 CSQLIRAGANVLTF TGCAGCCAATTGATCAGGGCTGGGGCCAACGTCCTGACTTTC
. TRBJ1-5 . 16 TRBV10-3 CATQGRGGFSNQPQHF TGTGCCACGCAGGGGAGGGGAGGTTTCAGCAATCAGCCCCAGCATTTT
. TRBJ2-3 once 15 TRBV5-5 CASSPQWGGRDTQYF TGTGCCAGCAGCCCCCAGTGGGGGGGCAGGGATACGCAGTATTTT
. TRBJ1-1 few 12 TRBV2 CASSEVRTEAFF TGTGCCAGCAGTGAAGTGCGGACTGAAGCTTTCTTT
TRBD1 TRBJ1-1 few 15 TRBV6-5 CASSFLTTGGPEAFF TGTGCCAGCAGCTTCCTTACAACAGGGGGTCCTGAAGCTTTCTTT
. TRBJ1-1 few 11 TRBV28 CASRLYTEAFF TGTGCCAGCAGACTCTACACTGAAGCTTTCTTT
. TRBJ1-4 . 13 TRBV10-1 CASSGSGDEKLFF TGCGCCAGCAGTGGCTCGGGGGATGAAAAACTGTTTTTT
. TRBJ2-3 . 14 TRBV30 CAWSVSGGEDTQYF TGTGCCTGGAGTGTCTCGGGGGGCGAAGATACGCAGTATTTT
TRBD1 TRBJ2-7 . 15 TRBV5-6 CASSLPTGGSYEQYF TGTGCCAGCAGCTTGCCCACAGGGGGCTCCTACGAGCAGTACTTC
. TRBJ1-4 . 19 TRBV7-3 CASSSTTGTTHPSNEKLFF TGTGCCAGCAGCTCCACCACAGGGACTACTCATCCAAGCAATGAAAAACTGTTTTTT
TRBD2 TRBJ2-3 . 15 TRBV30 CAWSWAGTSEDTQYF TGTGCCTGGAGTTGGGCCGGGACTAGCGAAGATACGCAGTATTTT
. TRBJ1-2 . 13 TRBV6-5 CASSMEDYGGYTF TGTGCCAGCAGTATGGAGGATTATGGTGGCTACACCTTC
. TRBJ2-3 . 14 TRBV5-6 CASSLLQSTDTQYF TGTGCCAGCAGCTTGTTACAGAGCACAGATACGCAGTATTTT
TRBD2 TRBJ2-1 . 16 TRBV7-9 CASSRVTAGGPDEQFF TGTGCCAGCAGCCGGGTTACAGCGGGGGGCCCCGATGAGCAGTTCTTC
. TRBJ1-6 . 13 TRBV5-1 CATQGDYNSPPHF TGCGCCACACAGGGTGACTATAATTCACCCCCCCACTTT
. TRBJ2-7 few 13 TRBV2 CASDGQGSYEQYF TGTGCCTCGGACGGGCAGGGGTCCTACGAGCAGTACTTC
TRBD2 TRBJ2-5 . 16 TRBV4-1 CASSHPASGAEETQYF TGCGCCAGCAGCCACCCGGCTAGCGGGGCTGAAGAGACCCAGTACTTC
. TRBJ2-7 . 16 TRBV27 CASSFMSAGPSYEQYF TGTGCCAGCAGTTTTATGTCCGCAGGCCCATCCTACGAGCAGTACTTC
TRBD2 TRBJ2-3 . 16 TRBV5-1 CASSLYLAESLDTQYF TGCGCCAGCAGCTTGTATCTAGCGGAGTCCCTAGATACGCAGTATTTT
TRBD1 TRBJ2-7 . 13 TRBV6-5 CASKGQKLGEQYF TGTGCCAGCAAGGGACAGAAGCTTGGCGAGCAGTACTTC
. TRBJ1-5 . 14 TRBV10-3 CAISESAGLQPQHF TGTGCCATCAGTGAGTCCGCGGGGCTTCAGCCCCAGCATTTT
TRBD2 TRBJ2-2 . 18 TRBV6-4 CASSDSILAGANTGELFF TGTGCCAGCAGTGACTCGATACTAGCGGGAGCGAACACCGGGGAGCTGTTTTTT
TRBD1 TRBJ1-3 . 15 TRBV13 CASSEDRDRGNTIYF TGTGCCAGCAGCGAGGACAGGGACCGTGGAAACACCATATATTTT
TRBD2 TRBJ2-5 . 18 TRBV5-1 CASSLGLAGTATQETQYF TGCGCCAGCAGCTTGGGACTAGCGGGGACCGCAACCCAAGAGACCCAGTACTTC
. TRBJ1-6 . 15 TRBV6-1 CASSEGYRWNSPLHF TGTGCCAGCAGTGAAGGGTACCGGTGGAATTCACCCCTCCACTTT
TRBD1 TRBJ1-5 . 16 TRBV19 CASSLRTGGLNQPQHF TGTGCCAGTAGTCTTAGGACAGGGGGCCTCAATCAGCCCCAGCATTTT
TRBD1 TRBJ2-7 . 14 TRBV19 CASRLTGGPYEQYF TGTGCCAGCCGGTTGACAGGGGGACCCTACGAGCAGTACTTC
TRBD1 TRBJ1-1 . 16 TRBV2 CASSEQRDRGVGGAFF TGTGCCAGCAGTGAGCAAAGGGACAGGGGAGTAGGCGGAGCTTTCTTT
. TRBJ1-5 . 12 TRBV7-9 CASSLQGQPQHF TGTGCCAGCAGCCTACAGGGACAGCCCCAGCATTTT
. TRBJ1-6 once 17 TRBV27 CASSRLPDVGREGPLHF TGTGCCAGCAGTCGACTACCTGACGTGGGCCGAGAGGGTCCCCTCCACTTT
. TRBJ2-2 . 14 TRBV9 CASSSGEDTGELFF TGTGCCAGCAGCTCGGGGGAGGACACCGGGGAGCTGTTTTTT
TRBD2 TRBJ2-3 . 14 TRBV5-6 CASSPGLATDTQYF TGTGCCAGCAGCCCGGGACTAGCGACAGATACGCAGTATTTT
. TRBJ2-1 . 15 TRBV7-8 CASSLSVSSYNEQFF TGTGCCAGCAGCTTATCGGTTAGCTCCTACAATGAGCAGTTCTTC
TRBD1 TRBJ1-3 . 13 TRBV19 CASSRDSGNTIYF TGTGCCAGTAGCCGGGACAGTGGAAACACCATATATTTT
. TRBJ1-5 . 12 TRBV19 CASSPGGEPQHF TGTGCCAGTAGTCCTGGAGGGGAGCCCCAGCATTTT
TRBD2 TRBJ2-1 . 15 TRBV6-5 CASRMTSGGGNEQFF TGTGCCAGCAGAATGACTAGCGGGGGGGGTAATGAGCAGTTCTTC
TRBD1 TRBJ1-2 . 15 TRBV27 CASSLNPGQYYGYTF TGTGCCAGCAGTTTAAACCCGGGACAGTACTATGGCTACACCTTC
. TRBJ1-5 . 18 TRBV4-1 CASSQLEAGADSNQPQHF TGCGCCAGCAGCCAGTTAGAGGCGGGGGCTGACAGCAATCAGCCCCAGCATTTT
TRBD1 TRBJ1-1 . 14 TRBV7-8 CASSLGGTATEAFF TGTGCCAGCAGCTTAGGAGGGACAGCAACTGAAGCTTTCTTT